These T cell receptor beta chains were read from a single sample in a study of T-cell memory formation after mild COVID-19. Via MiXCR, TCRdb re-called the 5' RACE reads, giving one row per CDR3 protein. This table has just over 300,000 distinct CDR3 sequences, roughly 19% appearing once. The material sequenced was PBMCs or a T cell subset sorted from them (not recorded which). The receptor set was obtained from a young man who had mild COVID-19 (a few samples of this study predate the infection). Cell type and time point are not known. Each CDR3 is given with its conserved first and last residue. The D gene is left open where the match is weak. The size entry is marked missing in some rows and otherwise reads once, few, many or a size class.

clone_size	d_call	j_call	v_call	cdr3_nt	cdr3_aa
.	.	TRBJ1-1	TRBV25-1	TGTGCCAGCAGTGCGTCAGCCCTTGAAGCTTTCTTT	CASSASALEAFF
.	.	TRBJ2-1	TRBV7-9	TGTGCCAGCAGCTCCCAAGACCGGGCTCGCAATGAGCAGTTCTTC	CASSSQDRARNEQFF
.	.	TRBJ2-7	TRBV10-3	TGTGCCATCGCGGGGGACATCGAATACGAGCAGTACTTC	CAIAGDIEYEQYF
.	.	TRBJ1-1	TRBV6-2/TRBV6-3	TGTGCCAGCAGCCAGACCCCCTTCACTGAAGCTTTCTTT	CASSQTPFTEAFF
.	.	TRBJ1-2	TRBV5-1	TGCGCCAGCAGCCTGAACCCCGGACTCCTACCGCTTGGAGGCTACACCTTC	CASSLNPGLLPLGGYTF
many	TRBD1	TRBJ2-1	TRBV7-6	TGTGCCAGCAGCTCACCTCGGGGACAGGGAAATGAGCAGTTCTTC	CASSSPRGQGNEQFF
.	.	TRBJ1-1	TRBV28	TGTGCCAGCAGATCGTGGACGGCCCTACTTGATTTT	CASRSWTALLDF
.	TRBD1	TRBJ1-2	TRBV6-5	TGTGCCAGCAGTTACACTCGGACAGGGGGTAGAGATGGCTACACCTTC	CASSYTRTGGRDGYTF
few	.	TRBJ1-2	TRBV5-6	TGTGCCAGCAGCTTGGCAGGGGCCCCACGTTATGGCTACACCTTC	CASSLAGAPRYGYTF
.	TRBD1	TRBJ1-4	TRBV7-2	TGTGCCAGCAGCTTTCAGGGGGATCATGAAAAACTGTTTTTT	CASSFQGDHEKLFF
few	.	TRBJ2-2	TRBV28	TGTGCCAGCCTTTCCGGATCGCTCCACGTCGCGGCCACCGGGGAGCTGTTTTTT	CASLSGSLHVAATGELFF
.	.	TRBJ1-2	TRBV20-1	TGCAGTGCTAGGGGCAGGACGACTAACTATGGCTACACCTTC	CSARGRTTNYGYTF
.	TRBD2	TRBJ2-3	TRBV7-2	TGTGCCAGCAGCTTAGTCGGGGCGGGGGTGCTGACTAGCACAGATACGCAGTATTTT	CASSLVGAGVLTSTDTQYF
few	.	TRBJ2-7	TRBV15	TGTGCCACCAGTGGCACAGGAGGGGTAATCGAGCAGTACTTC	CATSGTGGVIEQYF
few	TRBD2	TRBJ2-5	TRBV20-1	TGCAGTGCTGAGATAGCGGGGGTCGGCGAGACCCAGTACTTC	CSAEIAGVGETQYF
.	TRBD1	TRBJ2-6	TRBV5-1	TGCGCCAGCAGCTTGGATGGACAGGGCTCTGGGGCCAACGTCCTGACTTTC	CASSLDGQGSGANVLTF
many	.	TRBJ1-2	TRBV5-1	TGCGCCAGCAGCTTGGATGGCCGCTCTAACTATGGCTACACCTTC	CASSLDGRSNYGYTF
.	.	TRBJ1-6	TRBV5-1	TGCGCCAGCAGCTTGGCCTTTAACTCACCCCTCCACTTT	CASSLAFNSPLHF
.	.	TRBJ1-1	TRBV12-5	TGTGCTAGTGGGACAGGCATGAACACTGAAGCTTTCTTT	CASGTGMNTEAFF
.	TRBD2	TRBJ2-2	TRBV28	TGTGCCAGCAGCCTAGCTGGCGGGGGGGCCGGGGAGCTGTTTTTT	CASSLAGGGAGELFF
many	.	TRBJ2-5	TRBV27	TGTGCCAGCGCTCCCAATCAGGGGTTAGAGACCCAGTACTTC	CASAPNQGLETQYF
few	TRBD1	TRBJ2-5	TRBV5-1	TGCGCCAGCGGGGACACACAGGGGGGAGAGACCCAGTACTTC	CASGDTQGGETQYF
.	TRBD1	TRBJ1-5	TRBV5-1	TGCGCCAGCAGCTTCTACAGGGGGCTACAAGGGAATCAGCCCCAGCATTTT	CASSFYRGLQGNQPQHF
.	TRBD1	TRBJ2-4	TRBV18	TGTGCCAGCTCACCGGGACAGGGTACTAACATTCAGTACTTC	CASSPGQGTNIQYF
.	.	TRBJ2-7	TRBV24-1	TGTGCCACCAGTGACGACAGGGAGGGCGAGCAGTACTTC	CATSDDREGEQYF
.	.	TRBJ1-2	TRBV7-2	TGTGCCAGCAGACCCCCCGGGGGTTACTATGGCTACACCTTC	CASRPPGGYYGYTF
.	.	TRBJ1-5	TRBV2	TGTGCCAGCAGTAAGGACGGTTTCGGCAATCAGCCCCAGCATTTT	CASSKDGFGNQPQHF
.	.	TRBJ2-6	TRBV20-1	TGCAGTGCTAGCCCAGGGCTAGGCTCTGGGGCCAACGTCCTGACTTTC	CSASPGLGSGANVLTF
.	.	TRBJ1-4	TRBV7-6	TGTGCCAGCAGCTTAGGAGGCTTTAATGAAAAACTGTTTTTT	CASSLGGFNEKLFF
.	.	TRBJ2-3	TRBV5-1	TGCGCCAGCAGCTCTATTCATAGCACAGATACGCAGTATTTT	CASSSIHSTDTQYF
few	.	TRBJ2-1	TRBV23-1	TGCGCCACAACGAGGGGAAAGCACCAGTTCTTC	CATTRGKHQFF
few	.	TRBJ2-1	TRBV6-1	TGTGCTATAACCGCAGGGACCTACAATGAGCAGTTCTTC	CAITAGTYNEQFF
many	.	TRBJ1-1	TRBV3-1	TGTGCCAGCAGCCAAAGGGTGAACACTGAAGCTTTCTTT	CASSQRVNTEAFF
.	.	TRBJ2-3	TRBV11-2	TGTGCCAGCAGCTTAGTCGCAGACGGTACAGATACGCAGTATTTT	CASSLVADGTDTQYF
.	TRBD1	TRBJ1-4	TRBV6-5	TGTGCCAGCAGCCGCACGACAGGGGGGGGTGATAAACAGTTTTTT	CASSRTTGGGDKQFF
.	TRBD1	TRBJ2-3	TRBV5-1	TGCGCCAGAAGAGGGACAGGGCCTTTCACAGATACGCAGTATTTT	CARRGTGPFTDTQYF
.	TRBD1	TRBJ1-2	TRBV7-2	TGTGCCAGCAGCGCAGACAGGGTGGACTATGGCTACACCTTC	CASSADRVDYGYTF
few	.	TRBJ2-5	TRBV4-1	TGCGCCAGCAGCCCCTGGGACTTGGGGAAAGAGACCCAGTACTTC	CASSPWDLGKETQYF
.	.	TRBJ2-3	TRBV12-3/TRBV12-4	TGTGCCAGCAGTGGTAACCCGGGACCTAGCACAGATACGCAGTATTTT	CASSGNPGPSTDTQYF
many	.	TRBJ2-1	TRBV5-8	TGTGCCAGCAGCCCGGACGGGGATAGGCAGTTCTTC	CASSPDGDRQFF
few	TRBD2	TRBJ2-1	TRBV27	TGTGCCAGCATTCGGGGGGGCTCCTACAATGAGCAGTTCTTC	CASIRGGSYNEQFF
few	TRBD2	TRBJ2-2	TRBV7-6	TGTGCCAGCAGCCCCCGACTAGCGGAGTACACCGGGGAGCTGTTTTTT	CASSPRLAEYTGELFF
.	TRBD1	TRBJ2-3	TRBV6-5	TGTGCCAGCAGTTACTGGACAGGGAGCACAGATACGCAGTATTTT	CASSYWTGSTDTQYF
few	.	TRBJ2-3	TRBV12-3/TRBV12-4	TGTGCCAGCAGATCCGACCCAGGATGGACAGATACGCAGTATTTT	CASRSDPGWTDTQYF
few	.	TRBJ2-3	TRBV7-9	TGTGCCAGCAGCTTTCGCAGGGGACATGGCACAGATACGCAGTATTTT	CASSFRRGHGTDTQYF
.	.	TRBJ1-4	TRBV6-1	TGTGCCAGCAGTGAAGGGTTGACTAATGAAAAACTGTTTTTT	CASSEGLTNEKLFF
few	TRBD1	TRBJ2-2	TRBV7-9	TGTGCCAGCAGCTCAGTTCGACAGGGAAACACCGGGGAGCTGTTTTTT	CASSSVRQGNTGELFF
few	.	TRBJ2-2	TRBV5-5	TGTGCCAGCACTAGCACGGTCACCGGGGAGCTGTTTTTT	CASTSTVTGELFF
few	TRBD1	TRBJ1-4	TRBV25-1	TGTGCCAGCAGTGCTGGACAGGGGGGAAAACTGTTTTTT	CASSAGQGGKLFF
.	.	TRBJ1-1	TRBV19	TGTGCCAGTAGTATAACACGGGATAGAGCTTTCTTT	CASSITRDRAFF
.	.	TRBJ2-7	TRBV7-8	TGTGCCAGCAGCTTAGGGCCCTCGGGTGGGCAGTACTTC	CASSLGPSGGQYF
once	.	TRBJ2-7	TRBV4-1	TGCGCCAGCAGCCAAGGGGCTCTGGGGGAGCAGTACTTC	CASSQGALGEQYF
few	.	TRBJ2-3	TRBV4-1	TGCGCCAGCAGCCAAGCAAGGACCCCCTCAGATACGCAGTATTTT	CASSQARTPSDTQYF